The clone carrying this T cell receptor (beta chain) is a singleton in its sample. The CDR3 has 16 amino acids. Germline V CDR1 and CDR2: WNHNN, SYGVQD (reference sequence). V shed 4 bases, J shed 2 bases, and the junction held 4 bases outside the gene matches. The data are from a study of PD-L1 blockade in urothelial cancer. Documented time point: peripheral blood 6 weeks after treatment start. Every PCR got spiked synthetic TCR analog templates. Method: immunoSEQ multiplex PCR; TCRdb's copy keeps in-frame clones and lacks some. Among around 100,000 clones listed, 75% to 95% were seen once. The rearrangement uses TRBV10-1 and TRBJ2-3, with TRBD2 matching 12 bases. The sequencing used PBMCs, collected around atezolizumab (anti-PD-L1) treatment. The origin of this receptor is a man between 60 and 75 years old with urothelial cancer. CDR3 DNA: TGCGCCAGCAGTGCACTAGCGGGGGGCCTCACAGATACGCAGTATTTT. Its protein is CASSALAGGLTDTQYF.